This T cell receptor beta chain was sequenced in a study of shared clonotypes between healthy human individuals. Broader study findings: Genetic and exposure-history diversity was limited by the few donors. Naive subsets tended to show greater estimated richness than memory subsets.

All donors were Caucasian adults living in Nashville, Tennessee. At a deep level, the assay was run. Assay used: immunoSEQ multiplex PCR; TCRdb lists only in-frame clones, some missing. The profile shows some 630,000 clones, about 78% of them singletons. This clone turned up a few times. Its antigen is currently unknown. The sample was memory CD4+ T cells sorted from blood. Subset given: CD45RA-negative fraction. The receptor's source is a woman aged 30 to 39 in good health.

The CDR3 DNA reads as TGCGCCAGCCAGTACGGGTTTGGTCAAGAGACCCAGTACTTC. It translates to CASQYGFGQETQYF. The chain combines TRBV5-1 with TRBJ2-5; D unclear. V lost 7 bases, J lost 2 bases, and 15 bases lay in between. Germline V gene sequence: CDR1 SGHRS, CDR2 YFSETQ. CDR3 length: 14 residues.